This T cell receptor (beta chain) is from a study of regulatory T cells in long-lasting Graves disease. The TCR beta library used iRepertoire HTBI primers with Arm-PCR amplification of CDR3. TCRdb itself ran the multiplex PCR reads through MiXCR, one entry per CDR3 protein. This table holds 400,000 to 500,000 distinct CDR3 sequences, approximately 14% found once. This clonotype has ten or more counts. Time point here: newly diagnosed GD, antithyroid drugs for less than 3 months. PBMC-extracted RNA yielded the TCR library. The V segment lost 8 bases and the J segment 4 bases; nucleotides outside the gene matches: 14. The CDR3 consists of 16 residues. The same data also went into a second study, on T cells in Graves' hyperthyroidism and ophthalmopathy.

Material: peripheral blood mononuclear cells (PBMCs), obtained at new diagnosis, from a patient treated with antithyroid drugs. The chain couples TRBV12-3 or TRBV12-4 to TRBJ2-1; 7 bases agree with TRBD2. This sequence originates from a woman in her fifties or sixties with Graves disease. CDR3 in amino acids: CASGEKAGLFYNEQFF. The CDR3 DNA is TGTGCCAGCGGGGAGAAAGCGGGACTTTTTTACAATGAGCAGTTCTTC.